Presented here are 27 T cell receptor beta chains from one specimen sequenced in a study of T cell changes during pregnancy in multiple sclerosis. The method was immunoSEQ multiplex PCR; TCRdb's version includes in-frame clones alone and lacks a portion of them. The sample records some 95,000 clones, approximately 92% being singletons. The sequencing here drew on peripheral blood, taken in the first trimester of pregnancy. The source is a female donor with multiple sclerosis, enrolled in a pregnancy study.

V usage is TRBV28 and J usage is TRBJ2-7, with 7 bases that match TRBD2. Germline V gene lookup returns CDR1 MDHEN and CDR2 SYDVKM. After removal of 5 bases from V and 3 bases from J, the junction contained 4 bases not matched to a gene. There are 13 residues in the CDR3. CDR3 protein: CASSPGGSYEQYF. In DNA, the CDR3 is TGTGCCAGCAGTCCCGGGGGGAGCTACGAGCAGTACTTC.

The V call is TRBV7-6, the J call TRBJ2-7; 8 bases align to TRBD1. Germline loops: CDR1 SGHVS, CDR2 FNYEAQ. The CDR3 is 17 amino acids. The ends lost 5 bases at V and 1 base at J; junction bases unmatched: 13. CDR3 in amino acids: CASSPSSSDRGSYEQYF. The DNA for the CDR3 is TGTGCCAGCAGCCCCTCCTCCTCAGACAGGGGATCCTACGAGCAGTACTTC.

The CDR3 is CASSADYLLFF. The CDR3 DNA is TGTGCCAGCAGCGCTGACTATCTACTGTTCTTC. The rearrangement uses TRBV2 and TRBJ2-1; tentatively, D is TRBD2 (5 bases). Trimming removed 6 bases from V and 15 bases from J, with 15 bases in between. CDR1 and CDR2 from the germline V gene are SNHLY and FYNNEI. The CDR3 sequence is 11 residues long.

The gene calls are TRBV30 and TRBJ2-1; 10 bases line up with TRBD1. V shed 4 bases and J 0 bases; nucleotides not matched to a gene: 3. The CDR3 runs 15 residues. From germline, CDR1 is GTSNPN and CDR2 SVGIG (reference sequence). CDR3 DNA sequence: TGTGCCTGGAAGACAGGGGGCCCCTCCTACAATGAGCAGTTCTTC. Encoded protein: CAWKTGGPSYNEQFF.

This clone was detected only once. The J gene is TRBJ1-4, the V gene TRBV28; the D is unclear. V was clipped by 4 bases and J by 0 bases, with 6 bases between them. CDR1 and CDR2 from the germline V gene are MDHEN and SYDVKM. The CDR3 length is 14 residues. The DNA for the CDR3 is TGTGCCAGCAGTTCGAGATCAACTAATGAAAAACTGTTTTTT. Residues: CASSSRSTNEKLFF. The full variable domain, rest sourced from reference TRBV28 and TRBJ1-4, is DVKVTQSSRYLVKRTGEKVFLECVQDMDHENMFWYRQDPGLGLRLIYFSYDVKMKEKGDIPEGYSVSREKKERFSLILESASTNQTSMYLCASSSRSTNEKLFFGSGTQLSVL.

CDR3 amino acids: CASSPIWTGAGELFF. The CDR3 DNA reads as TGTGCCAGTAGTCCAATCTGGACAGGGGCCGGGGAGCTGTTTTTT. This chain uses TRBV19 with TRBJ2-2; 9 bases are a match to TRBD1. Germline-derived CDR1 and CDR2 are LNHDA and SQIVND (reference sequence). This CDR3 has 15 amino acids. Germline trimming cut 5 bases from V and 6 bases from J; bases unmatched to any gene: 7.

This clone was observed a single time. The chain links TRBV7-3 to TRBJ1-5, with D possibly being TRBD1 (6 bases). V dropped 1 base and J dropped 3 bases, with 19 bases sitting between them. From germline, CDR1 is SGHTA and CDR2 FQGTGA. This CDR3 has 18 residues. DNA for the CDR3: TGTGCCAGCAGCTTAAAGTGGGGCAGGGGCGGTTTCAATCAGCCCCAGCATTTT. Translating it yields CASSLKWGRGGFNQPQHF.

The genes are TRBV28 and TRBJ2-1, with D possibly matching TRBD2 (6 bases). Germline lookup yields CDR1 MDHEN and CDR2 SYDVKM. The length of the CDR3 is 14 residues. Trimming cost V 3 bases and J 2 bases, with 8 bases left between them. DNA of the CDR3: TGTGCCAGCAGTTTTCTAGCGCCCTACAATGAGCAGTTCTTC. It yields the protein CASSFLAPYNEQFF.

CDR3 loop: CASSEGTGKASSGNTIYF. CDR3 nucleotides: TGTGCCAGCAGCGAGGGGACAGGCAAGGCCTCCTCTGGAAACACCATATATTTT. This chain uses TRBV9 with TRBJ1-3; 8 nucleotides line up with TRBD1. This CDR3 has 18 amino acids. V trimming: 3 bases; J trimming: 0 bases; junction bases outside the gene matches: 11. CDR1 and CDR2 from the germline V gene are SGDLS and YYNGEE.

The V call is TRBV15, the J call TRBJ2-1; D unclear. Trimming pared 6 bases from V and 3 bases from J, leaving 6 bases between. Germline V gene sequence: CDR1 LNHNV, CDR2 YYDKDF (reference sequence). The CDR3 is made up of 12 amino acids. The CDR3 region is CATRADYNEQFF. DNA for the CDR3: TGTGCCACCAGGGCGGACTACAATGAGCAGTTCTTC.

V usage is TRBV27 and J usage is TRBJ2-2, with 10 bases aligning to TRBD1. The J segment lost 6 bases and the V segment lost 6 bases, leaving 10 bases of the junction unmatched. Germline V gives CDR1 MNHEY, CDR2 SMNVEV (reference sequence). The CDR3 runs 16 residues. The chain's CDR3 is CASSSPGQGRPGELFF. The CDR3 DNA is TGTGCCAGCAGCTCACCGGGACAGGGGAGGCCCGGGGAGCTGTTTTTT.

J is TRBJ2-4 and V is TRBV7-9; TRBD1 agrees at 8 bases. CDR3 length: 13 residues. The ends lost 4 bases at V and 9 bases at J; junction bases unmatched: 5. CDR1 and CDR2 (germline): SEHNR, FQNEAQ (reference sequence). The CDR3 region has the DNA TGTGCCAGCAGCTCACGACAGGGGACCATTCAGTACTTC. Translating it yields CASSSRQGTIQYF. The full variable domain, completed using reference TRBV7-9 and TRBJ2-4, is DTGVSQNPRHKITKRGQNVTFRCDPISEHNRLYWYRQTLGQGPEFLTYFQNEAQLEKSRLLSDRFSAERPKGSFSTLEIQRTEQGDSAMYLCASSSRQGTIQYFGAGTRLSVL.

V and J are TRBV28 and TRBJ1-2; 8 positions match TRBD1. Trimming cost V 0 bases and J 4 bases; bases outside gene matches: 1. The CDR3 runs to 14 residues. Germline V gene lookup returns CDR1 MDHEN and CDR2 SYDVKM. The CDR3 spells CASSLWDRAYGYTF. CDR3 bases: TGTGCCAGCAGTTTATGGGACAGGGCCTATGGCTACACCTTC.

The V call is TRBV7-9, the J call TRBJ2-1; the D gene is possibly TRBD2 (5 bases). This CDR3 is built from 13 residues. Germline-derived CDR1 and CDR2 are SEHNR and FQNEAQ (reference sequence). Trimming pared 1 base from V and 5 bases from J, leaving 6 bases between. CDR3 coding DNA: TGTGCCAGCAGCTTAGAGAGGGACAATGAGCAGTTCTTC. Amino acid sequence: CASSLERDNEQFF.

This clone was seen more than once but under ten times. The V and J genes are TRBV2 and TRBJ1-1; D is possibly TRBD1 (5 bases). V lost 7 bases, J lost 4 bases, and 10 bases lay in between. The CDR3 consists of 12 residues. CDR1 and CDR2 (germline): SNHLY, FYNNEI. The CDR3 reads CASTGGSTEAFF. The CDR3 coding sequence is TGTGCCAGCACCGGGGGGAGCACTGAAGCTTTCTTT.

The chain carries TRBV18 and TRBJ2-1; tentative D call: TRBD2 (5 bases). This CDR3 is 16 amino acids long. Germline V lookup: CDR1 KGHSH, CDR2 LQKENI. V was trimmed by 6 bases and J by 5 bases, leaving 20 bases between them. DNA of the CDR3: TGTGCCAGCTCCTGGACCCTAGCTAACCCCCACAATGAGCAGTTCTTC. This sequence encodes CASSWTLANPHNEQFF.

The CDR3 coding sequence is TGTGCCAGCACCCCCTCCGGGGTACGGCAGCCCCAGCATTTT. It encodes CASTPSGVRQPQHF. The chain is built from TRBV28 and TRBJ1-5, with D unresolved. Germline V gene sequence: CDR1 MDHEN, CDR2 SYDVKM. V was shortened by 7 bases and J by 7 bases, with 17 bases between the two germline ends. The CDR3 totals 14 residues.

CDR3 nucleotide sequence: TGTGCCAGCAGCTCTCGACTAGCGGGAGGGCTAGAGACCCAGTACTTC. It is translated as CASSSRLAGGLETQYF. The chain has TRBV5-4 and TRBJ2-5, with 14 positions matching TRBD2. CDR3 size: 16 residues. The ends lost 3 bases at V and 4 bases at J; junction bases unmatched: 5. Germline CDR1 is SGHNT and CDR2 is YYREEE (reference sequence).

The chain links TRBV19 to TRBJ2-5; a possible D gene is TRBD1 (5 bases). This CDR3 contains 13 residues. The germline V gene encodes CDR1 LNHDA and CDR2 SQIVND (reference sequence). Trimming left V 5 bases short and J 2 bases short, with 9 bases between. The CDR3 nucleotides are TGTGCCAGTAGTCGACAGTCACAAGAGACCCAGTACTTC. This gives the protein CASSRQSQETQYF. The complete variable domain, with remaining parts taken from reference TRBV19 and TRBJ2-5, reads DGGITQSPKYLFRKEGQNVTLSCEQNLNHDAMYWYRQDPGQGLRLIYYSQIVNDFQKGDIAEGYSVSREKKESFPLTVTSAQKNPTAFYLCASSRQSQETQYFGPGTRLLVL.

The chain recombines TRBV29-1 with TRBJ2-3, with 11 bases aligning to TRBD2. Germline CDR1 reads SQVTM; CDR2 reads ANQGSEA. J lost 4 bases, V lost 6 bases, and 12 bases had no gene match. The CDR3 has 16 residues. The CDR3 DNA is TGCAGCGTCCTAGAAGTAGCGGGAGGGTACGCAGATACGCAGTATTTT. Its translation: CSVLEVAGGYADTQYF.

The V call is TRBV5-4, the J call TRBJ2-1; 11 nucleotides align to TRBD2. Per the germline V gene, CDR1 is SGHNT and CDR2 is YYREEE (reference sequence). This CDR3 has 18 amino acids. V lost 1 base and J lost 3; bases outside the gene matches: 9. CDR3 in amino acids: CASSLSGSGRAFYNEQFF. The CDR3 DNA follows: TGTGCCAGCAGCTTGTCCGGTAGCGGGAGGGCCTTCTACAATGAGCAGTTCTTC.

The chain combines TRBV9 with TRBJ2-3; 8 positions match TRBD2. This CDR3 has 18 residues. CDR1 is SGDLS and CDR2 is YYNGEE in the germline V gene. After removal of 0 bases from V and 2 bases from J, the junction contained 11 bases not matched to a gene. The CDR3 protein is CASSVVGSGTYFTDTQYF. In DNA form, the CDR3 reads TGTGCCAGCAGCGTAGTAGGTAGCGGGACGTATTTCACAGATACGCAGTATTTT.

The chain carries TRBV30 and TRBJ2-7; D not certain. Trimming stripped 0 bases from V and 4 bases from J, with 10 bases between. The CDR3 runs to 13 residues. Germline V gives CDR1 GTSNPN, CDR2 SVGIG (reference sequence). The CDR3 loop is CAWSVLDTYEQYF. CDR3 coding DNA: TGTGCCTGGAGTGTATTAGACACGTACGAGCAGTACTTC.

The chain employs TRBV18 and TRBJ1-1; D unclear. The CDR3 loop spans 13 amino acids. V lost 3 bases and J 4 bases, leaving 9 bases between the germline ends. CDR1 and CDR2 (germline): KGHSH, LQKENI. CDR3 nucleotide sequence: TGTGCCAGCTCACCGAAGGAGAGCACTGAAGCTTTCTTT. Its protein is CASSPKESTEAFF.

The rearrangement uses TRBV21-1 and TRBJ2-7; the DNA was not used to check the table's D call, TRBD1. TRBV21-1 is marked as a pseudogene. The CDR3 extends over 15 amino acids. CDR3 in DNA: TGTGCCAGCAGCACTACCGGGACAGGCACCTACGAGCAGTACTTC. Its translation: CASSTTGTGTYEQYF.

The chain combines TRBV6-5 with TRBJ2-6; D remains ambiguous. V was pared by 4 bases and J by 2 bases, with 9 bases between. The CDR3 loop spans 15 amino acids. Germline CDR1 reads MNHEY; CDR2 reads SVGAGI. CDR3: CASSSRVTGANVLTF. The CDR3 DNA is TGTGCCAGCAGTTCCCGGGTGACTGGGGCCAACGTCCTGACTTTC.

The gene calls are TRBV7-9 and TRBJ2-1; D is perhaps TRBD2 (6 bases). V lost 2 bases to trimming and J lost 2 bases, with 10 bases between them. The germline gives CDR1 SEHNR, CDR2 FQNEAQ (reference sequence). This CDR3 is 15 amino acids long. CDR3 coding DNA: TGTGCCAGCAGCTTATCACCGGGAGCCTACAATGAGCAGTTCTTC. Amino acid sequence: CASSLSPGAYNEQFF.